One sample yielded the 5 T cell receptor beta chains listed below, sequenced in a study of blood T cells in healthy people across ages. Next came a second PCR, run for about 7 to 12 cycles, which used a sample-barcoded 5' primer along with a J-beta primer mix. TCRdb passed the 5' RACE reads through MiXCR, listing each CDR3 protein once. This sample carries 750,000 or so distinct CDR3 sequences, approximately 25% of them seen once, and the ten largest clones take more than 7.5%. This same sample was also taken into another study, of T cells of mothers and their children.

The sample consisted of blood. The receptors here all came from a boy aged 5-17 years in good health.

This clonotype was observed a handful of times. The chain joins TRBV29-1 to TRBJ2-5, with TRBD1 matching over 9 bases. The J call may be wrong; the DNA end is better matched by TRBJ2-1. This CDR3 is 12 amino acids long. Germline-derived CDR1 and CDR2 are SQVTM and ANQGSEA. CDR3 loop: CSAGQGWNEQFF. The DNA of the CDR3 is TGCAGCGCCGGACAGGGGTGGAATGAGCAGTTCTTC.

In this sample, this clonotype turned up a few times. V and J are TRBV7-9 and TRBJ1-4; D unclear. The CDR3 has 13 residues. Per the germline V gene, CDR1 is SEHNR and CDR2 is FQNEAQ (reference sequence). Trimming shortened V by 1 base and J by 6 bases, and 6 bases separated the two germline ends. Here the CDR3 reads CASSLGRYEKLFF. In nucleotides, the CDR3 is TGTGCCAGCAGCTTAGGACGCTATGAAAAACTGTTTTTT.

This sequence joins TRBV20-1 and TRBJ2-3; no clear D. In germline, CDR1 is DFQATT, CDR2 SNEGSKA (reference sequence). The CDR3 totals 14 residues. V was pared by 5 bases and J by 2 bases, with 14 bases between. The CDR3 region is CSAPIGLITDTQYF. Here the CDR3 DNA reads TGCAGTGCTCCGATTGGTCTTATCACAGATACGCAGTATTTT.

This clonotype was counted a few times. V is TRBV20-1 and J is TRBJ1-2; the D gene is possibly TRBD1 (6 bases). The CDR3 length is 17 residues. CDR1 DFQATT and CDR2 SNEGSKA come from the germline V gene (reference sequence). The V gene lost 0 bases and the J gene lost 4 bases, with 21 bases spanning the gap. This CDR3 is CSARDPAGVAFGYGYTF. The CDR3 DNA is TGCAGTGCTAGAGATCCGGCAGGGGTGGCATTCGGCTATGGCTACACCTTC.

In its sample, this clonotype was seen a few times. This chain connects TRBV29-1 to TRBJ2-3, with 8 nucleotides matching TRBD2. This CDR3 is built from 13 residues. Germline V lookup: CDR1 SQVTM, CDR2 ANQGSEA. The V segment lost 2 bases and the J segment 6 bases; nucleotides outside the gene matches: 4. The chain's CDR3 is CSVEQAGEDTQYF. CDR3 nucleotide sequence: TGCAGCGTTGAACAAGCGGGGGAGGATACGCAGTATTTT.